This passage covers 21 T cell receptor beta chains from one sample sequenced in a study of identical twins. In TCRdb, the 5' RACE reads were re-called with MiXCR into one record per CDR3 protein. The sample contains under 400,000 distinct CDR3 sequences, 9% of which appear only once. The specimen sequenced was naive T cells sorted from blood. The origin of the receptors is a woman in her forties or fifties in good health.

This chain joins TRBV24-1 and TRBJ2-5; maybe TRBD2 (6 bases). This CDR3 contains 12 residues. Trimming pared 6 bases from V and 5 bases from J, leaving 9 bases between. Germline V CDR1 and CDR2: KGHDR, SFDVKD. CDR3 sequence: CATSTGVETQYF. Written as DNA, the CDR3 is TGTGCCACCAGTACGGGAGTGGAGACCCAGTACTTC.

This clonotype was seen many times. This chain connects TRBV7-6 to TRBJ2-7, with D maybe TRBD1 (5 bases). The CDR3 sequence is 16 residues long. The germline gives CDR1 SGHVS, CDR2 FNYEAQ. Trimming left V 1 base short and J 3 bases short, with 16 bases between. DNA of the CDR3: TGTGCCAGCAGCTTAGAGGGGATTGACTCCTACTACGAGCAGTACTTC. Its protein product is CASSLEGIDSYYEQYF.

The table lists this clonotype with many counts. The genes are TRBV10-3 and TRBJ2-3; D is possibly TRBD2 (6 bases). Germline V gene lookup returns CDR1 ENHRY and CDR2 SYGVKD. Trimming cost V 2 bases and J 4 bases, with 13 bases left between them. CDR3 length equals 15 residues. Written as DNA, the CDR3 is TGTGCCATCAGTGAGGCCCGCGGGGCCGCAGATACGCAGTATTTT. Protein: CAISEARGAADTQYF.

This clonotype was detected many times. V and J are TRBV5-1 and TRBJ2-5; 7 nucleotides line up with TRBD1. Trimming removed 4 bases from V and 4 bases from J; junction bases left unmatched: 10. The CDR3 totals 15 residues. The germline V gene has CDR1 SGHRS and CDR2 YFSETQ. The CDR3: CASSKRGGVGETQYF. CDR3 nucleotides: TGCGCCAGCAGCAAGCGAGGGGGCGTCGGAGAGACCCAGTACTTC.

This clonotype was seen repeatedly, ten times or more. This chain links TRBV12-3 or TRBV12-4 with TRBJ2-1, with 7 positions matching TRBD2. The CDR3 is made up of 13 amino acids. Trimming took 6 bases from V and 7 from J; bases not matched to a gene: 6. CDR3 sequence: CASSFKLANEQFF. In DNA form, the CDR3 reads TGTGCCAGCAGCTTCAAACTAGCGAATGAGCAGTTCTTC.

This clonotype was observed many times. The V and J genes are TRBV6-2 or TRBV6-3 and TRBJ2-7; weak D call: TRBD1 (6 bases). V dropped 7 bases and J dropped 4 bases, with 14 bases sitting between them. Germline CDR1 MNHEY, CDR2 SVGEGT. The CDR3 sequence is 13 residues long. The DNA for the CDR3 is TGTGCCAGCACCGGGACATGGGATTACGAGCAGTACGTC. This encodes CASTGTWDYEQYV.

This clonotype has a count of ten or more. The V call is TRBV7-9, the J call TRBJ2-3, with 12 bases fitting TRBD2. Germline CDR1 SEHNR, CDR2 FQNEAQ (reference sequence). The CDR3 is 17 residues long. Trimming cost V 4 bases and J 4 bases; bases outside gene matches: 9. The CDR3 DNA is TGTGCCAGCAGCTCCAGCTTGACTAGCGGGAGCGCAGATACGCAGTATTTT. The encoded protein is CASSSSLTSGSADTQYF. The full variable domain, completed using reference TRBV7-9 and TRBJ2-3, is DTGVSQNPRHKITKRGQNVTFRCDPISEHNRLYWYRQTLGQGPEFLTYFQNEAQLEKSRLLSDRFSAERPKGSFSTLEIQRTEQGDSAMYLCASSSSLTSGSADTQYFGPGTRLTVL.

This chain uses TRBV5-1 with TRBJ2-5; 7 bases line up with TRBD2. CDR3 size: 13 residues. With V trimmed by 4 bases and J by 2 bases, 2 bases remained unmatched. Per germline, CDR1 SGHRS and CDR2 YFSETQ. CDR3 DNA: TGCGCCAGCAGCATGGGACTACAAGAGACCCAGTACTTC. Translation gives CASSMGLQETQYF.

The rearrangement uses TRBV20-1 and TRBJ2-7; 12 bases are a match to TRBD2. There are 13 residues in the CDR3. J was trimmed by 4 bases and V by 6 bases; bases with no gene match: 4. Germline CDR1 is DFQATT and CDR2 is SNEGSKA (reference sequence). CDR3 sequence reads: CSALTSGRYEQYF. The CDR3 region has the DNA TGCAGTGCCCTAACTAGCGGGAGGTACGAGCAGTACTTC.

This clonotype was seen many times. The rearrangement uses TRBV20-1 and TRBJ1-1, with TRBD1 matching over 8 bases. With V trimmed by 3 bases and J by 1 base, 7 bases remained unmatched. CDR1 and CDR2 (germline): DFQATT, SNEGSKA (reference sequence). This CDR3 region has 15 residues. The CDR3 bases are TGCAGTGCTAGTGGGCAGGGGGCAACGAACACTGAAGCTTTCTTT. This codes for CSASGQGATNTEAFF.

This clonotype has ten or more counts. The chain uses TRBV5-1 and TRBJ2-1; D is perhaps TRBD1 or TRBD2 (5 bases each). The CDR3 covers 16 residues. Per the germline V gene, CDR1 is SGHRS and CDR2 is YFSETQ. V was cut by 2 bases and J by 0 bases, with 12 bases left in between. CDR3 bases: TGCGCCAGCAGCTTTGGGGGATTAAGCTCCTACAATGAGCAGTTCTTC. This codes for CASSFGGLSSYNEQFF.

This clonotype was seen only a few times. The chain combines TRBV3-1 with TRBJ2-1; 10 nucleotides match TRBD2. Germline CDR1 and CDR2: LGHDT and YNNKEL (reference sequence). CDR3 length: 15 amino acids. With 2 bases clipped from V and 9 bases from J, the junction kept 7 bases outside the gene matches. The CDR3 nucleotides are TGTGCCAGCAGCCAACAAGCGGGAGGGCCGCTTGAGCAGTTCTTC. Amino acids: CASSQQAGGPLEQFF.

The chain combines TRBV24-1 with TRBJ1-1; no definite D call. The CDR3 loop spans 13 amino acids. V dropped 1 base and J dropped 1 base, with 3 bases sitting between them. The germline CDR1 and CDR2 sequences are KGHDR and SFDVKD. CDR3 nucleotide sequence: TGTGCCACCAGTGATTTTAAGAACACTGAAGCTTTCTTT. Its protein product is CATSDFKNTEAFF.

Ten or more counts support this clonotype. The chain links TRBV12-3 or TRBV12-4 to TRBJ2-1, with 8 nucleotides matching TRBD1. CDR3 length: 16 residues. J lost 5 bases, V lost 2 bases, and 8 bases had no gene match. CDR3 protein: CASSLMVTGGNNEQFF. The CDR3 region has the DNA TGTGCCAGCAGTTTAATGGTCACAGGGGGGAACAATGAGCAGTTCTTC.

In the case of this clonotype: It may be a read error: a sequence one base away is much more abundant. V usage is TRBV12-3 or TRBV12-4 and J usage is TRBJ2-1, with no clear D. The CDR3 loop spans 14 amino acids. CDR3 sequence: CASSFTSDTSERFF. CDR3 sequence (DNA): TGTGCCAGCAGTTTCACCTCAGACACGTCTGAGCGGTTCTTC.

Only a few counts were recorded for this clonotype. The chain is built from TRBV3-1 and TRBJ1-1; D is uncertain. Per the germline V gene, CDR1 is LGHDT and CDR2 is YNNKEL (reference sequence). V lost 2 bases to trimming and J lost 1 base, with 5 bases between them. The CDR3 sequence is 13 residues long. The CDR3 bases are TGTGCCAGCAGCCAAATACAGAACACTGAAGCTTTCTTT. Its protein product is CASSQIQNTEAFF. Using reference TRBV3-1 and TRBJ1-1 for the parts outside the CDR3, the full variable domain is DTAVSQTPKYLVTQMGNDKSIKCEQNLGHDTMYWYKQDSKKFLKIMFSYNNKELIINETVPNRFSPKSPDKAHLNLHINSLELGDSAVYFCASSQIQNTEAFFGQGTRLTVV.

J is TRBJ2-3 and V is TRBV10-3; TRBD2 is a possible D gene (5 bases). This CDR3 has 11 residues. Trimming left V 8 bases short and J 7 bases short, with 10 bases between. Germline assignment: CDR1 ENHRY and CDR2 SYGVKD. CDR3: CAIGGLNTQYF. CDR3 nucleotides: TGTGCCATCGGAGGTCTGAATACGCAGTATTTT.

This clonotype was recorded a few times. J is TRBJ2-1 and V is TRBV5-1; tentative D call: TRBD2 (6 bases). The germline V gene has CDR1 SGHRS and CDR2 YFSETQ. V gave up 0 bases and J gave up 9 bases, with 10 bases separating them. The CDR3 is 13 amino acids. The CDR3 coding sequence is TGCGCCAGCAGCTTGGTTGCGGGGAGTGAGCAGTTCTTC. This gives the protein CASSLVAGSEQFF.

This clonotype was counted at least ten times. This chain uses TRBV20-1 with TRBJ2-1; 9 nucleotides line up with TRBD2. The CDR3 loop spans 14 amino acids. The V and J ends lost 5 bases and 7 bases, in that order; junction bases with no gene match: 9. CDR1 and CDR2 from the germline V gene are DFQATT and SNEGSKA (reference sequence). CDR3 sequence: CSALAGGPMNEQFF. The CDR3, as DNA: TGCAGTGCTCTGGCGGGAGGGCCAATGAATGAGCAGTTCTTC.

This clonotype has just a few counts. V is TRBV6-1 and J is TRBJ1-1; possibly TRBD1 for D (6 bases). Germline V gene lookup returns CDR1 MNHNS and CDR2 SASEGT. The CDR3 spans 14 residues. Trimming stripped 6 bases from V and 0 bases from J, with 11 bases between. CDR3: CASRDSHMNTEAFF. CDR3 sequence (DNA): TGTGCCAGCAGGGACAGCCACATGAACACTGAAGCTTTCTTT.

This clonotype came up many times. This rearrangement joins TRBV12-5 to TRBJ1-2; D is possibly TRBD1 (6 bases). The germline gives CDR1 LGHNT, CDR2 FRNRAP. CDR3 length: 16 residues. Trimming removed 4 bases from V and 4 bases from J, with 19 bases in between. The CDR3 DNA reads TGTGCTAGTGGTTCGCCAACACAGGGTGGGAGCTATGGCTACACCTTC. Protein product: CASGSPTQGGSYGYTF.